This is a list of T cell receptor beta chains from one sample in a study of blood T cell repertoires in COVID-19. Clones were sequenced by immunoSEQ multiplex PCR, and TCRdb holds only the in-frame ones, with some missing. The sample contains over 200,000 clones, roughly 90% of which appear only once. The sequencing sample was made of peripheral blood. These receptors came from a man in his sixties who had recovered from COVID-19. The CDR3 runs from the conserved cysteine through the conserved F or W. A D gene is named only where the DNA matches it firmly. Size values are once, few and many counts, or a class for expanded clones, and some rows have none.

V gene	D gene	clone size	J gene	CDR3 DNA	CDR3 protein
TRBV11-3	TRBD2	NA	TRBJ2-4	TGTGCCAGCTGGGGGGAGGGGCCAGATATGAACATTCAGTACTTC	CASWGEGPDMNIQYF
TRBV28	NA	NA	TRBJ2-3	TGTGCCAGCAGCCCCGGAACCAAAAGGGGAGATACGCAGTATTTT	CASSPGTKRGDTQYF
TRBV12-3/TRBV12-4	NA	NA	TRBJ1-2	TGTGCCAGCAAGGGACAACCTATCGGGGGCTACACCTTC	CASKGQPIGGYTF
TRBV10-3	TRBD1	NA	TRBJ2-7	TGTGCCACACGGACAGGGGGCTCCTACGAGCAGTACTTC	CATRTGGSYEQYF
TRBV7-2	TRBD2	NA	TRBJ2-3	TGTGCCAGCAGCCAAGGAGCGGGAAGTACAGATACGCAGTATTTT	CASSQGAGSTDTQYF
TRBV19	NA	once	TRBJ2-2	TGTGCCAGTAGTATGGCCGACAGGACCGGGGAGCTGTTTTTT	CASSMADRTGELFF
TRBV19	TRBD1	NA	TRBJ1-5	TGTGCCAGCCTGCGGCAGGGGGAGAGCAATCAGCCCCAGCATTTT	CASLRQGESNQPQHF
TRBV28	NA	NA	TRBJ1-6	TGTGCCAGCAGTTTTACAGCCTCCCTCCGAAATTCACCCCTCCACTTT	CASSFTASLRNSPLHF
TRBV6-5	TRBD1	NA	TRBJ1-2	TGTGCCAGCAGTTGGGACAGACGGAACTATGGCTACACCTTC	CASSWDRRNYGYTF
TRBV18	TRBD1	once	TRBJ1-1	TGTGCCAGCTCACCACGACAGGGGGGAGAAACTGAAGCTTTCTTT	CASSPRQGGETEAFF
TRBV7-2	NA	NA	TRBJ1-1	TGTGCCAGCAGCTTTACGCAGGGGAACACTGAAGCTTTCTTT	CASSFTQGNTEAFF
TRBV27	NA	NA	TRBJ2-7	TGTGCCAGCTCCAGATTATACGAGCAGTACTTC	CASSRLYEQYF
TRBV28	NA	NA	TRBJ1-5	TGTGCCAGCAGCCCTCGAGGAGGACTCCACGGCAATCAGCCCCAGCATTTT	CASSPRGGLHGNQPQHF
TRBV28	NA	NA	TRBJ1-4	TGTGCCAGCAGTGGGGACTATAATGAAAAACTGTTTTTT	CASSGDYNEKLFF
TRBV19	NA	NA	TRBJ2-2	TGTGCCAGTAGTACAGGAAACACCGGGGAGCTGTTTTTT	CASSTGNTGELFF
TRBV28	TRBD2	NA	TRBJ2-1	TGTGCCAGCAGTTTTGCAGGACTCGGGGGGGATGAGCAGTTCTTC	CASSFAGLGGDEQFF
TRBV19	NA	NA	TRBJ2-1	TGTGCCAGTAGTATCCAGGGTGCCAATGAGCAGTTCTTC	CASSIQGANEQFF
TRBV18	NA	few	TRBJ2-7	TGTGCCAGCTCACCACAAGCTAGCCAATACGCCTACGAGCAGTACTTC	CASSPQASQYAYEQYF
TRBV19	NA	NA	TRBJ2-7	TGTGCCAGTAGTATCGCGCGGAACGGCTACGAGCAGTACTTC	CASSIARNGYEQYF
TRBV24-1	NA	once	TRBJ2-1	TGTGCCACCAGTTCCGCGGGCGGCTCCTACAATGAGCAGTTCTTC	CATSSAGGSYNEQFF
TRBV20-1	NA	NA	TRBJ2-5	TGCAGTGCTCTAGAAGAGACCCAGTACTTC	CSALEETQYF
TRBV6-5	NA	NA	TRBJ1-1	TGTGCCTGCCTGACGGGGAACACTGAAGCTTTCTTT	CACLTGNTEAFF
TRBV29-1	NA	NA	TRBJ1-2	TGCAGCGCCATCGGAGACGGAGCTGCTGGCTACACCTTC	CSAIGDGAAGYTF
TRBV2	NA	NA	TRBJ1-5	TGTGCCAGCTCCGGGGAAAGCAATCAGCCCCAGCATTTT	CASSGESNQPQHF
TRBV6-5	NA	NA	TRBJ1-2	TGTGCCAGCATCGACAGATCAAACTATGGCTACACCTTC	CASIDRSNYGYTF
TRBV19	NA	NA	TRBJ1-1	TGTGCCAGTAGTACGACAGGTCTGAACACTGAAGCTTTCTTT	CASSTTGLNTEAFF
TRBV6-5	NA	NA	TRBJ1-3	TGTGCCAGCAGGCAGGACTTCAACTCTGGAAACACCATATATTTT	CASRQDFNSGNTIYF
TRBV5-6	NA	NA	TRBJ1-1	TGTGCCAGCAGCATCGACACCAACACTGAAGCTTTCTTT	CASSIDTNTEAFF
TRBV7-2	TRBD1	NA	TRBJ1-5	TGTGCCAGCAGCGGCCGGACAGGGATTTGGCAGCCCCAGCATTTT	CASSGRTGIWQPQHF
TRBV14	NA	NA	TRBJ1-4	TGTGCCAGCAGTTCGGAGGAGGGTAATGAAAAACTGTTTTTT	CASSSEEGNEKLFF
TRBV7-2	NA	NA	TRBJ1-1	TGTGCCAGCAGCTTAGAAAGCCACACTGAAGCTTTCTTT	CASSLESHTEAFF